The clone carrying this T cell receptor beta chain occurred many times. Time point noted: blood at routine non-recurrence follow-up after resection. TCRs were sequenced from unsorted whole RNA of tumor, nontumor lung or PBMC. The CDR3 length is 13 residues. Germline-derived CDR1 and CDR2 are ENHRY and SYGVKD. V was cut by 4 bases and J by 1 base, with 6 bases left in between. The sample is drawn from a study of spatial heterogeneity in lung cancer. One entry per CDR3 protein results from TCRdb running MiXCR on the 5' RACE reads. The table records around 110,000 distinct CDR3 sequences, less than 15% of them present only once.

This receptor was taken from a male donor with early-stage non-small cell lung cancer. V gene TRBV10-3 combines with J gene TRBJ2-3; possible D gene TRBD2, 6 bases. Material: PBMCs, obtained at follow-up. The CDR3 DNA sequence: TGTGCCATCAGTGCGGGGGGCACAGATACGCAGTATTTT. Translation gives CAISAGGTDTQYF.